This paragraph reports one T cell receptor beta chain. Its antigen remains unidentified. Mismatch with germline at one junction end may stem from a read error. DNA and RNA were both co-extracted from 20-30 mg of bulk tissue that had not been sorted. Total RNA amounting to 500 ng was the source from which TCR beta cDNA was made with a constant-region primer. Investigators got TCR beta libraries out of three nested multiplex PCR rounds, done with slightly modified ARM-PCR. Running roughly 10 cycles apiece, the first two PCR rounds relied on TRBV1-TRBV30 forward primers together with a C-beta reverse primer. TCRdb fed the multiplex PCR reads into MiXCR, producing one record per CDR3 protein. The sample lists 90,000 to 150,000 distinct CDR3 sequences, approximately 71% occurring once. The data were obtained in a study of tumor-infiltrating lymphocytes in primary liver carcinoma. Whole-study context: Participating patients were men and women between 30 and 69 years old. Productive TCRbeta read yields ran from roughly 3.6 to 7.1 million per sample and were similar between tissues. Among the tumors, stages were T1-T3 N0M0 and sizes about 4 to 11 cm. The study, taken as a whole, reports: A significantly higher top-250-clone fraction was found in tumors than in blood (p = 0.039).

This CDR3 contains 15 residues. Germline V gene data show CDR1 as SGHAT and CDR2 as FQNNGV. This chain connects TRBV11-2 to TRBJ2-7, with D perhaps TRBD2 (6 bases). The material sequenced was tumor-adjacent normal liver tissue. The source of this sequence is an older woman with primary liver carcinoma and hepatitis B virus infection. CDR3 sequence (DNA): TGTGCCAACAGCTTATCTTCCGGGAGTTGGGGCGAGCTATACTTC. This gives the protein CANSLSSGSWGELYF.